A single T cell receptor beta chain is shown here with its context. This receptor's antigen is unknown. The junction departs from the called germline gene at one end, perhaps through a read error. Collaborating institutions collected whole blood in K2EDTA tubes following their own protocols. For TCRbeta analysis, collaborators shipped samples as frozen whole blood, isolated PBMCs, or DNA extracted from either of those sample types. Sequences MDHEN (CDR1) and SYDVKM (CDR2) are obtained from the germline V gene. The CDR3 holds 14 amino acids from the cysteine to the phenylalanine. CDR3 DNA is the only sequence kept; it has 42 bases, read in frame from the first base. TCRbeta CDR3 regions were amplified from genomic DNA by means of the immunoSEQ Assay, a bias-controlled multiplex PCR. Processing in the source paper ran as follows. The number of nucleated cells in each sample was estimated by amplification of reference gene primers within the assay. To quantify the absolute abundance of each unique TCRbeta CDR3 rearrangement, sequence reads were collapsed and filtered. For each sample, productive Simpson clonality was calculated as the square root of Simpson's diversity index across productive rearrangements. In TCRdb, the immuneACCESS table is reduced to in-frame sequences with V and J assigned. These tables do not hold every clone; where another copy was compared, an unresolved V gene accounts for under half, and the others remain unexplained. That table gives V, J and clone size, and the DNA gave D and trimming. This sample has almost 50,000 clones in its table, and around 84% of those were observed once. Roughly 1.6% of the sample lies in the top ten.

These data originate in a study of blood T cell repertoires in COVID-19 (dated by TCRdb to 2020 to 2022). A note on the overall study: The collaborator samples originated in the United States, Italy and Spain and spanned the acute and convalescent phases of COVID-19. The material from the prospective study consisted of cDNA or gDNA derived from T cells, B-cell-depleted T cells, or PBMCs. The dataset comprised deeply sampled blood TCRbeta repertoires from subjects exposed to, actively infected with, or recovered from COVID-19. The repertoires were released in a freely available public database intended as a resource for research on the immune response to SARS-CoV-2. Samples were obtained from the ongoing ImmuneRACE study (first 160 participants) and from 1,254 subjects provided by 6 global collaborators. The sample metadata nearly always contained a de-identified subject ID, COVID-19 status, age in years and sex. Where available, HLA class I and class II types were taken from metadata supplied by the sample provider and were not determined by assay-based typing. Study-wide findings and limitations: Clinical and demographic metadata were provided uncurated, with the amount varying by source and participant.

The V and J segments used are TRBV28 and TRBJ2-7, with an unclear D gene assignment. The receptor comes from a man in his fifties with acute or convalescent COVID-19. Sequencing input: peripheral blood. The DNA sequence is TGTGCCAGCAGTTTTCGCTTCCTCCCCCGCCTTAAGCACTTC. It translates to CASSFRFLPRLKHF.